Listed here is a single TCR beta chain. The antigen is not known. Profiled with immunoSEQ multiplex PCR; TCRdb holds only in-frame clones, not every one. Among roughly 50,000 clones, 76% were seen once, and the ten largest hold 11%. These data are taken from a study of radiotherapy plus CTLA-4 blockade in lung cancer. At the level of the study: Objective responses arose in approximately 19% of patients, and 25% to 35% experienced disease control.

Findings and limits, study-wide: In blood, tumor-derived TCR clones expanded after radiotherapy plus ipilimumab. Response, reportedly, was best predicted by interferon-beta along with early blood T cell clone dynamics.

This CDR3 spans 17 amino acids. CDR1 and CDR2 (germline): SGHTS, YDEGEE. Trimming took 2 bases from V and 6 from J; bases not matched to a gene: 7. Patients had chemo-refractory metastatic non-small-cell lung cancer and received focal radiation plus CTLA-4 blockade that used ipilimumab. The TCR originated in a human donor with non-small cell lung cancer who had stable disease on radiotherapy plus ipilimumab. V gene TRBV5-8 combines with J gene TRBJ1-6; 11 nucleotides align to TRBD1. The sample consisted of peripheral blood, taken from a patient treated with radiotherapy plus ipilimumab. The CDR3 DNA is TGTGCCAGCAGCTTCGCCGGGACAGGGGGTTCTAATTCACCCCTCCACTTT. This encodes CASSFAGTGGSNSPLHF.